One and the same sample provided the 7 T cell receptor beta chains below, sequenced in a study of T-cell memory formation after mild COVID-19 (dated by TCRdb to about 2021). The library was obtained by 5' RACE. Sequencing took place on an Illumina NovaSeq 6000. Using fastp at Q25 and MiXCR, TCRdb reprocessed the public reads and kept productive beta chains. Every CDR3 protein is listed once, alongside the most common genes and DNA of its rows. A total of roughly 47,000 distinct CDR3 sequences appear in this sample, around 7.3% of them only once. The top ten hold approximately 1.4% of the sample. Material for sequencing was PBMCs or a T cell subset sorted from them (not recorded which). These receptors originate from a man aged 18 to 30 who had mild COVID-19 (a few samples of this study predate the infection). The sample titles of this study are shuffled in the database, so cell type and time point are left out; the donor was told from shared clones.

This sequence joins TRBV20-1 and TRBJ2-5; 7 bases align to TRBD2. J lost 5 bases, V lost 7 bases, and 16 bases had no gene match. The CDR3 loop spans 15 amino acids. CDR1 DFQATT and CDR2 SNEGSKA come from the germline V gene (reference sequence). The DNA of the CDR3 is TGCAGTGTAAGGACGGCGGGGTATAGCGGGGAGACCCAGTACTTC. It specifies CSVRTAGYSGETQYF.

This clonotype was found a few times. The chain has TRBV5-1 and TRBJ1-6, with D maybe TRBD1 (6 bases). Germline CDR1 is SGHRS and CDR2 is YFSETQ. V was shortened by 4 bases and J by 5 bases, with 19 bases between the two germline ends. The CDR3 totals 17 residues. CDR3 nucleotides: TGCGCCAGCAGCGAGAGGGGTACAGGGCAAGATAATTCACCCCTCCACTTT. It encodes CASSERGTGQDNSPLHF.

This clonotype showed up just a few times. The CDR3 DNA reads as TGTGCCAGCAGCTTAATTCCAGGGAGGGGGGAGACCCAGTACTTC. This sequence encodes CASSLIPGRGETQYF. The chain carries TRBV7-3 and TRBJ2-5; D perhaps matches TRBD2 (7 bases). The CDR3 loop spans 15 amino acids. CDR1 is SGHTA, CDR2 FQGTGA, per germline. With 1 base removed from V and 5 bases from J, the gap between germline ends came to 14 bases. Filled out from reference TRBV7-3 and TRBJ2-5, the complete variable domain reads GAGVSQTPSNKVTEKGKYVELRCDPISGHTALYWYRQSLGQGPEFLIYFQGTGAADDSGLPNDRFFAVRPEGSVSTLKIQRTERGDSAVYLCASSLIPGRGETQYFGPGTRLLVL.

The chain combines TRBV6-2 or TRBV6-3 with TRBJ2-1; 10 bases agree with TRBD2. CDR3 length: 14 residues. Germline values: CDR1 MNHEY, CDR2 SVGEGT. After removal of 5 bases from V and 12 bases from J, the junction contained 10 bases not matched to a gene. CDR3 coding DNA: TGTGCCAGCAGTACCGGGACTAGCGCCACTCGGCAGTTCTTC. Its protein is CASSTGTSATRQFF.

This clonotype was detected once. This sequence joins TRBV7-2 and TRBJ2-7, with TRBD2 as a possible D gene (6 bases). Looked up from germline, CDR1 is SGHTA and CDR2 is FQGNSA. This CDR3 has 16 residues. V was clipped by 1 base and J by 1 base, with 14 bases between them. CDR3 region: CASSLVGAGRSYEQYV. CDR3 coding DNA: TGTGCCAGCAGCTTAGTAGGGGCAGGGAGGTCCTACGAGCAGTACGTC.

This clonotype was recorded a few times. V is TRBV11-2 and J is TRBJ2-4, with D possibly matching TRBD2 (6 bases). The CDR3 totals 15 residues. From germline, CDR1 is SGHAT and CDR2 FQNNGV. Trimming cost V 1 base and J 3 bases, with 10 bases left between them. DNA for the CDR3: TGTGCCAGCAGCTTAGTCGGGGGATACAAAAACATTCAGTACTTC. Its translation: CASSLVGGYKNIQYF.

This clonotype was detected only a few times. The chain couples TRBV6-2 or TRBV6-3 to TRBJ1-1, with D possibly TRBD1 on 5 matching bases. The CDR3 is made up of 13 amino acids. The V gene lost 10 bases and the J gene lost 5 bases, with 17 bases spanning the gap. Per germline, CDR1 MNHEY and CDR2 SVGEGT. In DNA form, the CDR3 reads TGTGCCATTTCCCGGGGGGTAAAGACTGAAGCTTTCTTT. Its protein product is CAISRGVKTEAFF.